The 5 T cell receptor beta chains listed next were all sequenced from one sample in a study of monozygotic twins with cystic fibrosis. Using immunoSEQ multiplex PCR, the repertoire was profiled, and TCRdb retains in-frame clones only, with some absent. The table includes tens of thousands of clones, approximately 90% detected once. Sequencing was carried out using blood. These receptors came from a girl aged 2 to 9 with cystic fibrosis.

This rearrangement joins TRBV14 to TRBJ2-1; TRBD1 agrees at 10 bases. This CDR3 has 19 residues. Germline V lookup: CDR1 SGHDN, CDR2 FVKESK. With V trimmed by 2 bases and J by 1 base, 11 bases remained unmatched. DNA for the CDR3: TGTGCCAGCAGCCAAACCGGGACAGGGGTTAGAATGTCCTACAATGAGCAGTTCTTC. It yields the protein CASSQTGTGVRMSYNEQFF.

The V call is TRBV2, the J call TRBJ2-3, with 8 bases fitting TRBD2. V lost 5 bases, J lost 2 bases, and 3 bases stayed unmatched. The CDR3 is 14 amino acids. Germline CDR1 reads SNHLY; CDR2 reads FYNNEI. Here the CDR3 reads CASSSGGFTDTQYF. The CDR3 coding sequence is TGTGCCAGCAGTAGCGGGGGTTTCACAGATACGCAGTATTTT.

CDR3 region: CASSVSGYSNQPQHF. CDR3 coding DNA: TGTGCCAGCAGCGTGTCAGGGTATAGCAATCAGCCCCAGCATTTT. The chain recombines TRBV9 with TRBJ1-5; tentative D call: TRBD1 (5 bases). The CDR3 loop spans 15 amino acids. Germline V gene lookup returns CDR1 SGDLS and CDR2 YYNGEE. The germline V and J ends were trimmed by 2 bases and 0 bases, with 9 bases remaining between them.

CDR3 DNA: TGTGCCACCGCAGGGCTGGGTAATTCACCCCTCCACTTT. Translating gives CATAGLGNSPLHF. The gene calls are TRBV19 and TRBJ1-6, with D maybe TRBD1 (5 bases). This CDR3 comprises 13 residues. V was pared by 10 bases and J by 6 bases, with 13 bases between. The germline V gene has CDR1 LNHDA and CDR2 SQIVND (reference sequence).

This clone was seen just once. This chain links TRBV13 with TRBJ1-1, with D tentatively TRBD1 (6 bases). Germline loops: CDR1 PRHDT, CDR2 FYEKMQ (reference sequence). CDR3 length: 16 residues. The germline V and J ends were trimmed by 1 base and 1 base, with 13 bases remaining between them. CDR3 sequence reads: CASSLVGGRQNTEAFF. The CDR3 DNA is TGTGCCAGCAGCTTAGTCGGGGGGCGCCAGAACACTGAAGCTTTCTTT. Filled out from reference TRBV13 and TRBJ1-1, the complete variable domain reads AAGVIQSPRHLIKEKRETATLKCYPIPRHDTVYWYQQGPGQDPQFLISFYEKMQSDKGSIPDRFSAQQFSDYHSELNMSSLELGDSALYFCASSLVGGRQNTEAFFGQGTRLTVV.